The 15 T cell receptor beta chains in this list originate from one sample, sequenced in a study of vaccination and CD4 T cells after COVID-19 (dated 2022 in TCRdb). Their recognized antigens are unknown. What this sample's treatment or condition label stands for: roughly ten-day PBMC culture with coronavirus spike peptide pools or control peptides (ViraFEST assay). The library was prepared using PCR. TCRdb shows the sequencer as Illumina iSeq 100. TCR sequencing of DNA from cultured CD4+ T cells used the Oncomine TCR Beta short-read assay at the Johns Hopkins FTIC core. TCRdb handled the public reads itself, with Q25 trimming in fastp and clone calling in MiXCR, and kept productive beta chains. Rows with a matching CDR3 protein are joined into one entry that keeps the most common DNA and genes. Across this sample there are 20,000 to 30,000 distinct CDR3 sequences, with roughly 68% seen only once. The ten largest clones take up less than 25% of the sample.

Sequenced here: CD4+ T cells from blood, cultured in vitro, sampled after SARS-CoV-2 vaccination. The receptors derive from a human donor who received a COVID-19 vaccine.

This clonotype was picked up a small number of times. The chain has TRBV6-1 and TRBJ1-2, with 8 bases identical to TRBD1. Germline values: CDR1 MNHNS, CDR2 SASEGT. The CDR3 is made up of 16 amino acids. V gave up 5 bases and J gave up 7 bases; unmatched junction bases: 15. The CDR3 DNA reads TGTGCCAGCAGTCAGATGCAGGGGGCGCGTTCGGGTGGCTACACCTTC. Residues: CASSQMQGARSGGYTF.

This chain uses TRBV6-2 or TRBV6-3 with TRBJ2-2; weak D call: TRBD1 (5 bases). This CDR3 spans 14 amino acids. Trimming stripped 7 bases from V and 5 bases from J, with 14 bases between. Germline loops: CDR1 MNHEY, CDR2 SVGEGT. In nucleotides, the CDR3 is TGTGCCAGCACCCCAACCCCAGGGACCGGGGAGCTGTTTTTT. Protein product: CASTPTPGTGELFF.

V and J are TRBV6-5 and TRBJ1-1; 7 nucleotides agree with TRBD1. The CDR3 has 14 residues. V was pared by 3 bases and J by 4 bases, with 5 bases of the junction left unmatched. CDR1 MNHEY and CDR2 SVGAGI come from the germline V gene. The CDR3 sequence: CASSYDRVSTEAFF. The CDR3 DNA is TGTGCCAGCAGTTATGACAGGGTGAGCACTGAAGCTTTCTTT.

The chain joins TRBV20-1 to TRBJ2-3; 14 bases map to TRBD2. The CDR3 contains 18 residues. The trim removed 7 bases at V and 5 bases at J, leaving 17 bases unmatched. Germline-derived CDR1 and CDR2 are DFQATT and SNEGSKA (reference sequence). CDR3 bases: TGCAGTGTTTATTCAGGGTGGAATGGACTAGCGGGGGGAGATACGCAGTATTTT. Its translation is CSVYSGWNGLAGGDTQYF.

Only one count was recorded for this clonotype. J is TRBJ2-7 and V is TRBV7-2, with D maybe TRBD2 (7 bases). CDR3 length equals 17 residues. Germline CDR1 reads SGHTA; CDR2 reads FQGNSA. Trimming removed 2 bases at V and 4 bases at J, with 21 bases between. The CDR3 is CASSLLGGGQSKYEQYF. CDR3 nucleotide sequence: TGTGCCAGCAGCTTATTAGGGGGGGGCCAGAGTAAGTACGAGCAGTACTTC. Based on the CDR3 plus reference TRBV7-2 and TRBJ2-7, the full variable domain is GAGVSQSPSNKVTEKGKDVELRCDPISGHTALYWYRQSLGQGLEFLIYFQGNSAPDKSGLPSDRFSAERTGGSVSTLTIQRTQQEDSAVYLCASSLLGGGQSKYEQYFGPGTRLTVT.

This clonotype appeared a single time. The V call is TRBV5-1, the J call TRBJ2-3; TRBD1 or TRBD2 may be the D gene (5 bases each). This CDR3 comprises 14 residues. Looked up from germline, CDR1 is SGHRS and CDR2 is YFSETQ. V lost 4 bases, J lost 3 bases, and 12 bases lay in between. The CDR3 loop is CASSRGGYTDTQYF. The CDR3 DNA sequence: TGCGCCAGCAGCCGGGGCGGGTATACAGATACGCAGTATTTT.

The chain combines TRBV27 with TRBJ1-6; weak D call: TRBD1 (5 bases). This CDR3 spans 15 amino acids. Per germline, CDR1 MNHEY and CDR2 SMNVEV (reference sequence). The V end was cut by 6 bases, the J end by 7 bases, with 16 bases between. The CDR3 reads CASRSSGRVNSPLHF. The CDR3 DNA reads TGTGCCAGCAGGTCCTCGGGACGGGTGAATTCACCCCTCCACTTT.

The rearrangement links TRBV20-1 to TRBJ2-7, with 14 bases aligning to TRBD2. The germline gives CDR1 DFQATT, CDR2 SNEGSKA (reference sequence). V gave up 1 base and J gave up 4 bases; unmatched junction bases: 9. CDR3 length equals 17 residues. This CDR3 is CSARVSGTSGGTYEQYF. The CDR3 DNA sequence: TGCAGTGCTAGAGTTAGCGGGACTAGCGGGGGTACATACGAGCAGTACTTC.

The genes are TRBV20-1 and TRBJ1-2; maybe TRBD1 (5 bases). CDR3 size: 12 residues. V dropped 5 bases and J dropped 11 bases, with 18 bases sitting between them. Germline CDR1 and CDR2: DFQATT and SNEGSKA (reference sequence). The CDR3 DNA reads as TGCAGTGCTCAGGACGGCTTGGGGGGTTACACCTTC. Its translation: CSAQDGLGGYTF.

The CDR3 DNA reads as TGCGCCAGCAGCTTTGGACAGGGATTGAGAGGCTACACCTTC. Residues: CASSFGQGLRGYTF. The chain uses TRBV5-1 and TRBJ1-2, with 8 bases fitting TRBD1. Germline CDR1 SGHRS, CDR2 YFSETQ. This CDR3 is built from 14 residues. The V and J ends lost 2 bases and 8 bases, in that order; junction bases with no gene match: 8.

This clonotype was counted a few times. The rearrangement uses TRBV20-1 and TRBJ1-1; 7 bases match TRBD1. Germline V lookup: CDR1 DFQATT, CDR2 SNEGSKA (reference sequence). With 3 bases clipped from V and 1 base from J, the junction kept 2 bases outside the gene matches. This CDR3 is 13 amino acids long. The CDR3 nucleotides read TGCAGTGCTAGCCGGGACAGGAACACTGAAGCTTTCTTT. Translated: CSASRDRNTEAFF.

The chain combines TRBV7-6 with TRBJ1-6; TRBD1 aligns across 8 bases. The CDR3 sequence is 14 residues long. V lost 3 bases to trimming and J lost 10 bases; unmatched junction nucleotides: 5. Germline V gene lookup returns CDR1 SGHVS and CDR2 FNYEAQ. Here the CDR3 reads CASSFTSGGSPLHF. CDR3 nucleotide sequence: TGTGCCAGCAGCTTTACTTCAGGGGGCTCACCCCTCCACTTT.

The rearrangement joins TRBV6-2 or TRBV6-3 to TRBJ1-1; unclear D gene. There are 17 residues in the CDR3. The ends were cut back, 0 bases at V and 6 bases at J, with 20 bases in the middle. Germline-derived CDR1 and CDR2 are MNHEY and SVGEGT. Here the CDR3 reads CASSYSRRGSPGAEAFF. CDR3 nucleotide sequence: TGTGCCAGCAGTTACTCGCGGCGGGGTAGTCCTGGGGCTGAAGCTTTCTTT.

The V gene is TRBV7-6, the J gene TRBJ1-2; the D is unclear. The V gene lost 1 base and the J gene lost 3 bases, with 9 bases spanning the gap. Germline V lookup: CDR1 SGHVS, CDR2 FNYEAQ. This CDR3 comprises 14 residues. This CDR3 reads CASSLEEGHYGYTF. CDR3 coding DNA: TGTGCCAGCAGCTTAGAGGAGGGTCACTATGGCTACACCTTC.

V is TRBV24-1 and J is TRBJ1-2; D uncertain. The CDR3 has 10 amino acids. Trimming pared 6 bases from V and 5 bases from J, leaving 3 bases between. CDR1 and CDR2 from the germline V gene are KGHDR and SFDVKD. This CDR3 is CATSSYGYTF. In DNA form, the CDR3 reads TGTGCCACCAGTTCTTATGGCTACACCTTC.